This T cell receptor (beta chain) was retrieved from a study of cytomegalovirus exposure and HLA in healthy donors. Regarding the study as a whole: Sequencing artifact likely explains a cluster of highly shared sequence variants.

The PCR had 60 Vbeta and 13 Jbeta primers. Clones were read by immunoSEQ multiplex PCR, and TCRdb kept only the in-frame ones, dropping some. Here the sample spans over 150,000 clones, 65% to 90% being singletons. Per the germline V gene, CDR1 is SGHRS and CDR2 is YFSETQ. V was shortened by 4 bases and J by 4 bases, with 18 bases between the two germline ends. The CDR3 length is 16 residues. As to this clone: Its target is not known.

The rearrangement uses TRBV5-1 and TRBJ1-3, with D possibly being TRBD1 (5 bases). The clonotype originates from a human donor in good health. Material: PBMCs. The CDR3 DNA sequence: TGCGCCAGCAGCCCGGCCCCAGGGCGCGTAGGAAACACCATATATTTT. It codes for CASSPAPGRVGNTIYF.